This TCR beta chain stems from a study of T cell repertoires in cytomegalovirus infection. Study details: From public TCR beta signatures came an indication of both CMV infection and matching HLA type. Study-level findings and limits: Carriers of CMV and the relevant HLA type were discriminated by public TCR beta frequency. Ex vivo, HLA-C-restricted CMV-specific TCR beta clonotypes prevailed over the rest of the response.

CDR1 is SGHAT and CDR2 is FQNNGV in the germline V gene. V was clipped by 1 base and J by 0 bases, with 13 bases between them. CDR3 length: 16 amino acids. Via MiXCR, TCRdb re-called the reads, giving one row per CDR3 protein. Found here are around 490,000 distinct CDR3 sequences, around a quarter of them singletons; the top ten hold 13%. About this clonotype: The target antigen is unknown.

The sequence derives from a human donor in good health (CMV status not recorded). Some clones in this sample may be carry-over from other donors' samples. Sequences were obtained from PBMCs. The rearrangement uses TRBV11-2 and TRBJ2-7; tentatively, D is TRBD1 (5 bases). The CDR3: CASSLGRLQASYEQYV. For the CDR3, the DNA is TGTGCCAGCAGCTTAGGACGCTTACAGGCCTCCTACGAGCAGTACGTC.